This T cell receptor (beta chain) was identified in a study of CD8 T cells in Susac syndrome. Study results and caveats: The study recognized that the number of individuals in its TCR sequencing and HLA analysis was relatively small.

V was pared by 4 bases and J by 6 bases, with 14 bases between. Germline V CDR1 and CDR2: SGHDT, YYEEEE. CDR3 size: 13 residues. In the case of this clonotype: Its antigen is unknown.

The authors reverse transcribed roughly 0.5 to 1 ug RNA with random hexamers. TCRdb ran MiXCR on the immunoSEQ multiplex PCR reads and lists one entry per CDR3 protein. The sample has 70,000 to 100,000 distinct CDR3 sequences; about 93% are singletons. V and J are TRBV5-6 and TRBJ2-7; D may match TRBD1 or TRBD2 (6 bases each). The TCR was taken from a human donor in good health. The sample consisted of CD8+ T cells from PBMCs. In DNA, the CDR3 is TGTGCCAGCAGCCCGGGGGCTTCTACCGAGCAGTACTTC. It codes for CASSPGASTEQYF.